The 28 T cell receptor beta chains in this list originate from one sample, sequenced in a study of patients and donors after allogeneic stem cell transplantation. MiXCR, applied by TCRdb to the RT-PCR reads, yields one record per CDR3 protein. Found here are approximately 150,000 distinct CDR3 sequences, 37% of them singletons; the top ten hold 50%. The sample was blood, either unsorted or a sorted T cell fraction (not recorded which). Receptor source: a human donor who was either an allogeneic HSCT recipient or a stem cell or donor lymphocyte infusion donor (not recorded which). It is not recorded whose cells these are; they may come from a transplant donor.

This chain connects TRBV12-3 or TRBV12-4 to TRBJ2-3, with a tentative D call TRBD1 (6 bases). Trimming left V 7 bases short and J 6 bases short, with 14 bases between. This CDR3 region has 13 residues. Here the CDR3 reads CASTPLGADTQYF. The CDR3 DNA reads as TGTGCCAGCACCCCCCTGGGGGCGGATACGCAGTATTTT.

The V call is TRBV12-3 or TRBV12-4, the J call TRBJ1-1; D may be TRBD1 (6 bases). CDR3 length: 12 amino acids. Trimming removed 6 bases at V and 7 bases at J, with 12 bases between. CDR3 amino acids: CASRLQGLEAFF. The CDR3 coding sequence is TGTGCCAGCAGGTTACAGGGACTTGAAGCTTTCTTT.

This chain connects TRBV10-3 to TRBJ2-3, with 8 bases aligning to TRBD2. Germline V CDR1 and CDR2: ENHRY, SYGVKD. The trim removed 6 bases at V and 2 bases at J, leaving 7 bases unmatched. The CDR3 totals 15 residues. This CDR3 reads CAIRDGLADTDTQYF. In DNA form, the CDR3 reads TGTGCCATCAGGGACGGACTAGCCGACACAGATACGCAGTATTTT.

The CDR3 nucleotides are TGTGCCAGCAGCTTGGCCAACAGGGGCAATCAGCCCCAGCATTTT. This sequence encodes CASSLANRGNQPQHF. The rearrangement joins TRBV5-5 to TRBJ1-5, with a weak D call TRBD1 (6 bases). CDR1 and CDR2 (germline): SGHKS, YYEKEE (reference sequence). Trimming stripped 0 bases from V and 2 bases from J, with 9 bases between. CDR3 length equals 15 residues. Based on the CDR3 plus reference TRBV5-5 and TRBJ1-5, the full variable domain is DAGVTQSPTHLIKTRGQQVTLRCSPISGHKSVSWYQQVLGQGPQFIFQYYEKEERGRGNFPDRFSARQFPNYSSELNVNALLLGDSALYLCASSLANRGNQPQHFGDGTRLSIL.

CDR3 in DNA: TGCAGTGCTGAGACACCGTACAATGAGCAGTTCTTC. Encoded protein: CSAETPYNEQFF. V usage is TRBV20-1 and J usage is TRBJ2-1; D gene uncertain. CDR1 DFQATT and CDR2 SNEGSKA come from the germline V gene (reference sequence). V was clipped by 5 bases and J by 4 bases, with 9 bases between them. CDR3 length: 12 amino acids.

This chain connects TRBV4-3 to TRBJ1-1; no reliable D call. Deletions cut 3 bases from V and 5 bases from J, with 7 bases between. Germline CDR1 reads LGHNA; CDR2 reads YSLEER. CDR3 length: 12 residues. CDR3 coding DNA: TGCGCCAGCAGCCACGGGTGGACTGAAGCTTTCTTT. Protein: CASSHGWTEAFF.

CDR3 amino acids: CASSLGQGAGANVLTF. The CDR3 DNA sequence: TGTGCCAGCAGTTTGGGACAGGGGGCTGGGGCCAACGTCCTGACTTTC. The V gene is TRBV12-3 or TRBV12-4, the J gene TRBJ2-6, with 11 nucleotides matching TRBD1. Trimming removed 3 bases from V and 2 bases from J; junction bases left unmatched: 0. There are 16 residues in the CDR3.

The rearrangement joins TRBV12-3 or TRBV12-4 to TRBJ2-5; D is unclear. V shed 3 bases and J shed 1 base, with 6 bases lying between them. CDR3 length equals 13 residues. CDR3 nucleotide sequence: TGTGCCAGCAGTTTGGGCAGCCAAGAGACCCAGTACTTC. Its protein product is CASSLGSQETQYF.

This chain uses TRBV29-1 with TRBJ1-2; D call uncertain. Germline CDR1 reads SQVTM; CDR2 reads ANQGSEA. V lost 2 bases to trimming and J lost 4 bases, with 8 bases between them. CDR3 length: 12 residues. The CDR3 here is CSVELTLYGYTF. The CDR3 bases are TGCAGCGTTGAATTAACACTCTATGGCTACACCTTC.

J is TRBJ2-6 and V is TRBV6-5; D is possibly TRBD2 (6 bases). The CDR3 has 18 amino acids. V lost 10 bases to trimming and J lost 0 bases, with 22 bases between them. The germline CDR1 and CDR2 sequences are MNHEY and SVGAGI. CDR3 nucleotide sequence: TGTGCCACAGGTCGGAGGGACTTTCTCGTCTCTGGGGCCAACGTCCTGACTTTC. Translated: CATGRRDFLVSGANVLTF.

This clonotype ranks as medium-sized (0.01 to 0.1%). The gene calls are TRBV10-3 and TRBJ1-4; tentatively, D is TRBD1 (6 bases). The CDR3 loop spans 16 amino acids. V was trimmed by 4 bases and J by 3 bases, leaving 15 bases between them. Germline V gives CDR1 ENHRY, CDR2 SYGVKD. The CDR3 DNA sequence: TGTGCCATCAGTGCCGGCAGGGGCGCATCTAATGAAAAACTGTTTTTT. Amino acids: CAISAGRGASNEKLFF.

A few counts support this clonotype. This chain links TRBV7-9 with TRBJ1-2; the D is unclear. This CDR3 comprises 14 residues. CDR1 SEHNR and CDR2 FQNEAQ come from the germline V gene (reference sequence). V was shortened by 3 bases and J by 5 bases, with 13 bases between the two germline ends. The chain's CDR3 is CASSLQSTGYGYTF. In DNA form, the CDR3 reads TGTGCCAGCAGCTTGCAGTCTACCGGGTATGGCTACACCTTC.

The chain recombines TRBV12-3 or TRBV12-4 with TRBJ1-2; the D is unclear. The CDR3 extends over 14 amino acids. V lost 6 bases and J lost 4, with 15 bases in between. This CDR3 reads CASSDRPEVYGYTF. Written as DNA, the CDR3 is TGTGCCAGCAGCGACCGCCCTGAGGTCTATGGCTACACCTTC.

The chain links TRBV12-3 or TRBV12-4 to TRBJ1-2; D gene unclear. The CDR3 runs to 15 residues. Trimming left V 6 bases short and J 0 bases short, with 14 bases between. CDR3 in DNA: TGTGCCAGCAGCGTCGGTGGGAACCCTAACTATGGCTACACCTTC. Its translation: CASSVGGNPNYGYTF.

The chain employs TRBV29-1 and TRBJ1-3; D remains ambiguous. Trimming stripped 1 base from V and 0 bases from J, with 4 bases between. Germline lookup yields CDR1 SQVTM and CDR2 ANQGSEA. The CDR3 totals 13 residues. CDR3 DNA sequence: TGCAGCGTTGAAGTCTTCTCTGGAAACACCATATATTTT. It yields the protein CSVEVFSGNTIYF.

The CDR3 DNA is TGTGCCAGCGCCGTAGACAACTACGAGCAGTACTTC. The encoded protein is CASAVDNYEQYF. The chain carries TRBV28 and TRBJ2-7; D unclear. The ends were cut back, 8 bases at V and 3 bases at J, with 11 bases in the middle. Looked up from germline, CDR1 is MDHEN and CDR2 is SYDVKM. There are 12 residues in the CDR3. The variable domain in full, completed from reference TRBV28 and TRBJ2-7, reads DVKVTQSSRYLVKRTGEKVFLECVQDMDHENMFWYRQDPGLGLRLIYFSYDVKMKEKGDIPEGYSVSREKKERFSLILESASTNQTSMYLCASAVDNYEQYFGPGTRLTVT.

V usage is TRBV27 and J usage is TRBJ1-5, with no clear D. The CDR3 runs 15 residues. V was trimmed by 8 bases and J by 4 bases, leaving 18 bases between them. CDR1 is MNHEY, CDR2 SMNVEV, per germline (reference sequence). CDR3 DNA sequence: TGTGCCAGCTCCGGTACAAGAACCCATAATCAGCCCCAGCATTTT. It codes for CASSGTRTHNQPQHF.

This clonotype turned up a few times. The chain recombines TRBV28 with TRBJ1-5, with D hard to call. The V end lost 6 bases, the J end lost 9 bases, and 15 bases lay between the germline ends. CDR3 length: 13 amino acids. CDR1 is MDHEN, CDR2 SYDVKM, per germline. CDR3 bases: TGTGCCAGCAGAGATGAGGGCAATTGGCCCCAGCATTTT. As protein: CASRDEGNWPQHF.

This sequence joins TRBV20-1 and TRBJ1-2; the D gene is possibly TRBD1 (5 bases). V dropped 6 bases and J dropped 11 bases, with 31 bases sitting between them. The CDR3 has 16 amino acids. Germline V gives CDR1 DFQATT, CDR2 SNEGSKA (reference sequence). The CDR3 DNA reads TGCAGTGCCCTGAGGGACGGAACAGTCCGGGGTCTTTGGTACACCTTC. The encoded protein is CSALRDGTVRGLWYTF.

The DNA for the CDR3 is TGTGCCAGCAGCCAAGAGATTGGGGGGCGCGGCACCGGGGAGCTGTTTTTT. It translates to CASSQEIGGRGTGELFF. The V call is TRBV4-2, the J call TRBJ2-2, with D tentatively TRBD1 or TRBD2 (6 bases each). The CDR3 consists of 17 residues. Trimming took 0 bases from V and 4 from J, leaving 15 bases between them. Germline V lookup: CDR1 LGHNA, CDR2 YNFKEQ.

This chain joins TRBV6-5 and TRBJ2-3, with D perhaps assigned TRBD1 or TRBD2 (5 bases each). Germline V CDR1 and CDR2: MNHEY, SVGAGI. The CDR3 runs to 18 residues. Deletions cut 2 bases from V and 1 base from J, with 19 bases between. The CDR3 nucleotides are TGTGCCAGCAGTTACCTCACCGGGGCCTCCCAGGGCACAGATACGCAGTATTTT. Its protein product is CASSYLTGASQGTDTQYF.

This clonotype was counted a few times. This chain connects TRBV12-3 or TRBV12-4 to TRBJ1-2; D might be TRBD1 (5 bases). V lost 4 bases to trimming and J lost 5 bases, with 11 bases between them. CDR3 length: 13 amino acids. CDR3 sequence reads: CASSSSGIYGYTF. CDR3 coding DNA: TGTGCCAGCAGTTCCTCAGGGATTTATGGCTACACCTTC.

The table lists this clonotype with a few counts. The DNA for the CDR3 is TGTGCCAGCAGTGGGGCTTACCGAAACACCATATATTTT. Translation: CASSGAYRNTIYF. The chain recombines TRBV28 with TRBJ1-3; D is perhaps TRBD1 (5 bases). V was clipped by 5 bases and J by 5 bases, with 10 bases between them. The CDR3 is made up of 13 amino acids. Germline loops: CDR1 MDHEN, CDR2 SYDVKM.

This clonotype occurred a few times. CDR3 in DNA: TGTGCCAGCAGTTTTGCTTTGACGGGTGGCTACACCTTC. Translated, it gives CASSFALTGGYTF. This chain links TRBV12-3 or TRBV12-4 with TRBJ1-2; D is undetermined. This CDR3 has 13 residues. The germline V and J ends were trimmed by 3 bases and 7 bases, with 12 bases remaining between them.

The rearrangement joins TRBV7-9 to TRBJ1-1, with a weak D call TRBD1 (5 bases). The germline V gene has CDR1 SEHNR and CDR2 FQNEAQ (reference sequence). V dropped 11 bases and J dropped 5 bases, with 12 bases sitting between them. The CDR3 consists of 11 residues. The chain's CDR3 is CAPRGRTEAFF. CDR3 sequence (DNA): TGTGCCCCCCGGGGGAGGACTGAAGCTTTCTTT.

The genes are TRBV12-3 or TRBV12-4 and TRBJ2-2, with 8 nucleotides matching TRBD2. V gave up 6 bases and J gave up 4 bases; unmatched junction bases: 10. The CDR3 spans 16 residues. This chain's CDR3 is CASSPRGASGTGELFF. DNA of the CDR3: TGTGCCAGCAGCCCGCGGGGGGCCTCGGGCACCGGGGAGCTGTTTTTT.

The chain combines TRBV12-3 or TRBV12-4 with TRBJ2-1; D ambiguous. Trimming shortened V by 3 bases and J by 9 bases, and 9 bases separated the two germline ends. This CDR3 is built from 12 residues. The CDR3 here is CASSFRVSEQFF. The CDR3 coding sequence is TGTGCCAGCAGTTTTCGGGTCAGTGAGCAGTTCTTC.

The chain has TRBV27 and TRBJ2-1; tentatively, D is TRBD1 or TRBD2 (6 bases each). The CDR3 consists of 16 residues. Trimming took off 4 bases at V and 0 bases at J, with 13 bases between the two ends. From germline, CDR1 is MNHEY and CDR2 SMNVEV (reference sequence). CDR3 in amino acids: CASSSLGGLSYNEQFF. Here the CDR3 DNA reads TGTGCCAGCAGTTCCCTCGGGGGCCTCTCCTACAATGAGCAGTTCTTC.